The present T cell receptor (beta chain) was sequenced within a study of blood T cell repertoires in COVID-19. Study-wide context: The samples span acute and convalescent COVID-19 from the United States, Italy and Spain. The analysed material was cDNA or gDNA that came from T cells, B-cell-depleted T cells, or PBMCs.

V gave up 6 bases and J gave up 4 bases; unmatched junction bases: 6. This CDR3 contains 15 residues. Germline V gene data show CDR1 as MNHNY and CDR2 as SVGAGI (reference sequence). In the source study's methods: Nucleated cell number was recorded as an estimate derived from reference gene primer amplification. Assay: immunoSEQ multiplex PCR; the TCRdb copy retains only in-frame clones and omits some. The D gene and trimming were derived from the DNA, and the V and J assignments and clone size from that table. The sample consists of some 240,000 clones, approximately 88% of them appearing once. The J gene is TRBJ2-1, the V gene TRBV6-6; 10 positions match TRBD2. Sequenced input: peripheral blood. This sequence originates from a man aged 55-75 years who had recovered from COVID-19. The CDR3 sequence: CASRVSGGDYNEQFF. In nucleotides, the CDR3 is TGTGCCAGCAGAGTCAGCGGGGGGGATTACAATGAGCAGTTCTTC.